This TCR beta chain was sequenced in a study of blood T cell repertoires in COVID-19. Study context: Acute and convalescent COVID-19 specimens originated in the United States, Italy and Spain.

The table came from immunoSEQ multiplex PCR; TCRdb's copy has only in-frame clones and leaves some out. The sample shows about 300,000 clones, around 92% of them seen only once. Germline assignment: CDR1 SGDLS and CDR2 YYNGEE. This CDR3 contains 15 residues. V was clipped by 4 bases and J by 5 bases, with 17 bases between them. Seattle's cohort entered during active infection and was followed longitudinally. Sequencing used peripheral blood. This clonotype originated in a woman in her twenties or thirties with COVID-19, enrolled during active disease. J is TRBJ2-3 and V is TRBV9, with D possibly being TRBD2 (6 bases). This CDR3 is CASSPEGLPIDTQYF. CDR3 nucleotide sequence: TGTGCCAGCAGCCCGGAGGGACTCCCGATAGATACGCAGTATTTT.